These T cell receptor beta chains were read from a single sample in a study of T cells in localized non-small cell lung cancer. The repertoire was sequenced with immunoSEQ multiplex PCR; TCRdb's copy has only in-frame clones and lacks some. The sample lists 65,000 or so clones; around 81% were seen once. The sample here was PBMCs, taken before any cancer treatment. Source of these receptors: a man aged 35 to 70 with stage II lung adenocarcinoma. Each CDR3 is given with its conserved first and last residue. The order of the fields is V gene, J gene, clone size, D gene, CDR3 protein, CDR3 DNA. The D gene is left open where the match is weak. Clone size is given for some rows only: seen once, a few or many times, or a class if the clone is expanded.

V: TRBV19; J: TRBJ2-7; size: .; D: .; CDR3: CASSIDGTRRSSYEQYF; DNA: TGTGCCAGTAGTATAGACGGGACCAGAAGGAGCTCCTACGAGCAGTACTTC
V: TRBV11-2; J: TRBJ1-1; size: once; D: .; CDR3: CASSPGANTEAFF; DNA: TGTGCCAGCAGCCCGGGGGCGAACACTGAAGCTTTCTTT
V: TRBV6-1; J: TRBJ2-7; size: few; D: .; CDR3: CASSEFADEQYF; DNA: TGTGCCAGCAGTGAATTCGCAGACGAGCAGTACTTC
V: TRBV5-1; J: TRBJ1-2; size: .; D: .; CDR3: CASSLEGSRGYTF; DNA: TGCGCCAGCAGCTTGGAGGGGTCGAGGGGCTACACCTTC
V: TRBV5-6; J: TRBJ2-4; size: few; D: .; CDR3: CASSLVDSKNIQYF; DNA: TGTGCCAGCAGCTTGGTGGACTCAAAAAACATTCAGTACTTC
V: TRBV7-2; J: TRBJ1-2; size: .; D: .; CDR3: CASSLVWGGNYGYTF; DNA: TGTGCCAGCAGCTTAGTGTGGGGAGGGAACTATGGCTACACCTTC
V: TRBV11-2; J: TRBJ2-1; size: few; D: TRBD1; CDR3: CASSPPGQGIVHNEQFF; DNA: TGTGCCAGCAGCCCACCCGGACAGGGGATAGTTCACAATGAGCAGTTCTTC
V: TRBV9; J: TRBJ1-1; size: .; D: .; CDR3: CASSVDLNTEAFF; DNA: TGTGCCAGCAGCGTAGATTTGAACACTGAAGCTTTCTTT
V: TRBV7-9; J: TRBJ2-2; size: once; D: TRBD1; CDR3: CATRDRSNTGELFF; DNA: TGTGCCACCAGGGACAGGTCGAACACCGGGGAGCTGTTTTTT
V: TRBV5-4; J: TRBJ2-7; size: .; D: TRBD1; CDR3: CAITDRGRADEQYF; DNA: TGTGCCATTACGGACAGGGGGCGGGCGGACGAGCAGTACTTC
V: TRBV29-1; J: TRBJ1-1; size: once; D: .; CDR3: CSVEPGWTEAFF; DNA: TGCAGCGTTGAGCCGGGCTGGACTGAAGCTTTCTTT
V: TRBV28; J: TRBJ2-7; size: .; D: .; CDR3: CASSLSPSYYEQYF; DNA: TGTGCCAGCAGTTTATCTCCCAGCTACTACGAGCAGTACTTC
V: TRBV7-8; J: TRBJ2-5; size: .; D: .; CDR3: CASSLVRGRAVEETQYF; DNA: TGTGCCAGCAGCTTGGTTAGGGGGAGGGCCGTTGAGGAGACCCAGTACTTC
V: TRBV19; J: TRBJ1-1; size: .; D: .; CDR3: CASNGQSTEAFF; DNA: TGTGCCAGCAACGGGCAGAGCACTGAAGCTTTCTTT
V: TRBV6-5; J: TRBJ1-2; size: .; D: TRBD1; CDR3: CASSYRDRGYGYTF; DNA: TGTGCCAGCAGTTACCGGGACAGGGGATATGGCTACACCTTC
V: TRBV18; J: TRBJ1-1; size: .; D: .; CDR3: CASSQTRGGNTEAFF; DNA: TGTGCCAGCTCACAAACCAGGGGAGGGAACACTGAAGCTTTCTTT
V: TRBV7-9; J: TRBJ1-4; size: .; D: .; CDR3: CASSLESPEVEKLFF; DNA: TGTGCCAGCAGCTTAGAATCTCCCGAAGTGGAAAAACTGTTTTTT
V: TRBV19; J: TRBJ2-7; size: .; D: .; CDR3: CASSMGPLEQYF; DNA: TGTGCCAGTAGTATGGGCCCTCTGGAGCAGTACTTC
V: TRBV2; J: TRBJ2-7; size: few; D: .; CDR3: CAREIYEQYF; DNA: TGTGCCAGGGAGATCTACGAGCAGTACTTC
V: TRBV4-1; J: TRBJ2-5; size: .; D: .; CDR3: CASSQGQPKETQYF; DNA: TGCGCCAGCAGCCAAGGACAACCGAAAGAGACCCAGTACTTC
V: TRBV9; J: TRBJ1-3; size: .; D: .; CDR3: CASSTQAVLRSGNTIYF; DNA: TGTGCCAGCAGCACACAGGCGGTACTTCGCTCTGGAAACACCATATATTTT
V: TRBV28; J: TRBJ1-5; size: .; D: TRBD1; CDR3: CASSNRVTGGTQPQHF; DNA: TGTGCCAGCAGCAACAGGGTAACAGGGGGCACTCAGCCCCAGCATTTT
V: TRBV11-2; J: TRBJ2-7; size: .; D: .; CDR3: CASSFPWGAEQYF; DNA: TGTGCCAGCAGCTTCCCCTGGGGGGCAGAACAGTACTTC
V: TRBV21-1; J: TRBJ2-1; size: .; D: .; CDR3: CASSGRLPLYSYNEQFF; DNA: TGTGCCAGCAGCGGGCGACTACCGCTCTACTCCTACAATGAGCAGTTCTTC
V: TRBV2; J: TRBJ2-7; size: .; D: .; CDR3: CASSGTAQGEQYF; DNA: TGTGCCAGCAGTGGAACAGCCCAAGGCGAGCAGTACTTC
V: TRBV19; J: TRBJ1-1; size: .; D: .; CDR3: CASSGRLNTEAFF; DNA: TGTGCCAGTTCGGGACGCCTGAACACTGAAGCTTTCTTT
V: TRBV30; J: TRBJ1-5; size: .; D: .; CDR3: CAWSVLYSNQPQHF; DNA: TGTGCCTGGAGTGTACTCTATAGCAATCAGCCCCAGCATTTT
V: TRBV5-1; J: TRBJ1-1; size: .; D: .; CDR3: CASSLAGGTGAETEAFF; DNA: TGCGCCAGCAGCTTGGCCGGTGGGACGGGGGCGGAAACTGAAGCTTTCTTT
V: TRBV5-1; J: TRBJ2-3; size: .; D: TRBD1; CDR3: CASSLGQGPPDTQYF; DNA: TGCGCCAGCAGCTTGGGACAGGGGCCGCCAGATACGCAGTATTTT
V: TRBV11-3; J: TRBJ1-1; size: medium-sized; D: TRBD1; CDR3: CASSTGQGMNTEAFF; DNA: TGTGCCAGCAGCACCGGACAGGGGATGAACACTGAAGCTTTCTTT
V: TRBV10-1; J: TRBJ2-3; size: .; D: .; CDR3: CASSLASSTDTQYF; DNA: TGCGCCAGCAGCCTAGCGTCTAGCACAGATACGCAGTATTTT
V: TRBV29-1; J: TRBJ2-1; size: .; D: TRBD1; CDR3: CSVDRGFNNEQFF; DNA: TGCAGCGTTGACAGGGGGTTTAACAATGAGCAGTTCTTC
V: TRBV5-6; J: TRBJ2-1; size: .; D: TRBD2; CDR3: CASSLAGASGLFEQFF; DNA: TGTGCCAGCAGCTTGGCGGGGGCTAGCGGGCTCTTTGAGCAGTTCTTC